These 29 T cell receptor beta chains share one sample of origin, sequenced in a study of cytomegalovirus exposure and HLA in healthy donors (dated by TCRdb to 2016 to 2017). The library was produced with the immunoSEQ multiplex PCR assay. The multiplex PCR relied on a mix of 60 forward primers for TCR Vbeta segments and 13 reverse primers for TCR Jbeta segments. TCRdb limited this immuneACCESS table to in-frame rearrangements with V and J called. A share of clones is missing; checked studies link under half to unresolved V genes, and the rest is unexplained. This sample lists approximately 150,000 clones; about two thirds were detected once. About 10% of the sample rests with the top ten. Specimen: PBMCs. The source is a man aged 30 to 45 in good health and CMV-seropositive.

This clone has only a few counts. V usage is TRBV19 and J usage is TRBJ2-7; a weak D match, TRBD2 (6 bases). The CDR3 runs to 14 residues. The germline V and J ends were trimmed by 1 base and 6 bases, with 13 bases remaining between them. Germline values: CDR1 LNHDA, CDR2 SQIVND (reference sequence). The CDR3 DNA follows: TGTGCCAGTAGTATAGGCGGTAGCGGACTCGAGCAGTACTTC. Translated, it gives CASSIGGSGLEQYF. Combining the CDR3 with reference TRBV19 and TRBJ2-7 gives the whole variable domain DGGITQSPKYLFRKEGQNVTLSCEQNLNHDAMYWYRQDPGQGLRLIYYSQIVNDFQKGDIAEGYSVSREKKESFPLTVTSAQKNPTAFYLCASSIGGSGLEQYFGPGTRLTVT.

The rearrangement links TRBV5-1 to TRBJ1-4, with D unclear. Trimming pared 0 bases from V and 5 bases from J, leaving 5 bases between. The germline CDR1 and CDR2 sequences are SGHRS and YFSETQ. This CDR3 comprises 13 residues. CDR3 amino acids: CASSLVSNEKLFF. CDR3 sequence (DNA): TGCGCCAGCAGCTTGGTTTCAAATGAAAAACTGTTTTTT.

This clone has only a few counts. The chain carries TRBV6-1 and TRBJ1-1; no clear D gene. V lost 1 base to trimming and J lost 2 bases, with 11 bases between them. Germline CDR1 MNHNS, CDR2 SASEGT. This CDR3 contains 15 residues. The CDR3 here is CASSEGGGFNTEAFF. CDR3 coding DNA: TGTGCCAGCAGTGAAGGAGGAGGTTTTAACACTGAAGCTTTCTTT.

The table lists this clone with a few counts. V and J are TRBV18 and TRBJ2-2, with D possibly matching TRBD1 (5 bases). This CDR3 has 14 residues. With 6 bases removed from V and 5 bases from J, the gap between germline ends came to 13 bases. CDR1 and CDR2 (germline): KGHSH, LQKENI. The CDR3 sequence: CASSPTGLTGELFF. CDR3 coding DNA: TGTGCCAGCTCCCCAACAGGCTTAACCGGGGAGCTGTTTTTT.

This clone was detected only a few times. V usage is TRBV5-4 and J usage is TRBJ1-1, with a possible D match to TRBD1 (6 bases). This CDR3 has 14 amino acids. Germline assignment: CDR1 SGHNT and CDR2 YYREEE (reference sequence). V gave up 2 bases and J gave up 5 bases, with 13 bases separating them. CDR3 sequence: CASSFRERGTEAFF. CDR3 sequence (DNA): TGTGCCAGCAGCTTCAGGGAAAGGGGGACTGAAGCTTTCTTT. Combining the CDR3 with reference TRBV5-4 and TRBJ1-1 gives the whole variable domain ETGVTQSPTHLIKTRGQQVTLRCSSQSGHNTVSWYQQALGQGPQFIFQYYREEENGRGNFPPRFSGLQFPNYSSELNVNALELDDSALYLCASSFRERGTEAFFGQGTRLTVV.

The chain employs TRBV28 and TRBJ2-7; D is unresolved. The CDR3 is made up of 12 amino acids. Germline loops: CDR1 MDHEN, CDR2 SYDVKM. The ends were cut back, 7 bases at V and 1 base at J, with 8 bases in the middle. The CDR3 loop reads CASKQNSYEQYF. The CDR3 bases are TGTGCCAGCAAACAAAATTCCTACGAGCAGTACTTC.

The chain employs TRBV29-1 and TRBJ1-2; D unresolved. Per the germline V gene, CDR1 is SQVTM and CDR2 is ANQGSEA. The CDR3 has 12 amino acids. The V end lost 3 bases, the J end lost 2 bases, and 7 bases lay between the germline ends. CDR3 in DNA: TGCAGCGTTGACGCGGGGAACTATGGCTACACCTTC. Amino acid sequence: CSVDAGNYGYTF.

This rearrangement joins TRBV5-4 to TRBJ2-3; weak D call: TRBD1 (5 bases). V dropped 1 base and J dropped 0 bases, with 9 bases sitting between them. Per the germline V gene, CDR1 is SGHNT and CDR2 is YYREEE (reference sequence). The CDR3 has 15 amino acids. The CDR3 spells CASSLPGLSTDTQYF. CDR3 nucleotide sequence: TGTGCCAGCAGCTTGCCAGGGCTGAGCACAGATACGCAGTATTTT.

The chain carries TRBV2 and TRBJ1-6, with TRBD1 as a possible D gene (6 bases). The germline V gene has CDR1 SNHLY and CDR2 FYNNEI. V was cut by 3 bases and J by 10 bases, with 13 bases left in between. This CDR3 comprises 14 residues. The CDR3, as DNA: TGTGCCAGCAGTGACCAGACAGGCTTCTCACCCCTCCACTTT. Its protein is CASSDQTGFSPLHF.

This chain uses TRBV2 with TRBJ2-7; 8 nucleotides agree with TRBD1. Germline V gene data show CDR1 as SNHLY and CDR2 as FYNNEI. The CDR3 covers 12 residues. V shed 4 bases and J 5 bases; nucleotides not matched to a gene: 1. This CDR3 is CASSGQGNEQYF. The CDR3 coding sequence is TGTGCCAGCAGTGGACAGGGGAACGAGCAGTACTTC.

The chain combines TRBV6-5 with TRBJ2-1; 9 bases align to TRBD2. With V trimmed by 0 bases and J by 5 bases, 2 bases remained unmatched. CDR3 length: 15 residues. CDR1 MNHEY and CDR2 SVGAGI come from the germline V gene. The DNA for the CDR3 is TGTGCCAGCAGTTACTCAGCGGGAGGCCACAATGAGCAGTTCTTC. Protein product: CASSYSAGGHNEQFF.

The chain links TRBV28 to TRBJ1-1, with 8 nucleotides matching TRBD1. The CDR3 runs 16 residues. Losses at the gene ends were 6 bases for V and 4 bases for J; bases not matched to a gene: 13. The germline V gene encodes CDR1 MDHEN and CDR2 SYDVKM. The DNA of the CDR3 is TGTGCCAGCAGACCCAGTACAGGGGGTCGGGCCACTGAAGCTTTCTTT. It is translated as CASRPSTGGRATEAFF.

The V call is TRBV28, the J call TRBJ2-1, with D perhaps matching TRBD1 (6 bases). Trimming removed 6 bases at V and 4 bases at J, with 16 bases between. Germline V gene data show CDR1 as MDHEN and CDR2 as SYDVKM. The CDR3 extends over 15 amino acids. The CDR3 coding sequence is TGTGCCAGCAGCAGCGTCGGGACACTTTACAATGAGCAGTTCTTC. It translates to CASSSVGTLYNEQFF.

CDR3 bases: TGTGCCAGCAGCCCCATAGCCCGCGGGGCGAACACCGGGGAGCTGTTTTTT. Its translation: CASSPIARGANTGELFF. The V gene is TRBV2, the J gene TRBJ2-2, with a possible D match to TRBD2 (6 bases). CDR1 SNHLY and CDR2 FYNNEI come from the germline V gene. The length of the CDR3 is 17 residues. Trimming stripped 6 bases from V and 0 bases from J, with 17 bases between.

The J gene is TRBJ1-5, the V gene TRBV19, with 8 bases lining up with TRBD1. The CDR3 extends over 17 amino acids. The germline CDR1 and CDR2 sequences are LNHDA and SQIVND (reference sequence). The trim removed 9 bases at V and 2 bases at J, leaving 15 bases unmatched. The CDR3 bases are TGTGCCAGCTCCACACGTAACAGGGGGATGGGCAATCAGCCCCAGCATTTT. Translation: CASSTRNRGMGNQPQHF.

The chain combines TRBV7-9 with TRBJ2-1; TRBD2 agrees at 12 bases. This CDR3 spans 17 amino acids. With V trimmed by 4 bases and J by 0 bases, 4 bases remained unmatched. Germline lookup yields CDR1 SEHNR and CDR2 FQNEAQ (reference sequence). CDR3 nucleotides: TGTGCCAGCAGCTCCCTGACTAGCGGGAGCTCCTACAATGAGCAGTTCTTC. Translation: CASSSLTSGSSYNEQFF. Supplemented by reference TRBV7-9 and TRBJ2-1, the full variable domain reads DTGVSQNPRHKITKRGQNVTFRCDPISEHNRLYWYRQTLGQGPEFLTYFQNEAQLEKSRLLSDRFSAERPKGSFSTLEIQRTEQGDSAMYLCASSSLTSGSSYNEQFFGPGTRLTVL.

The chain uses TRBV4-1 and TRBJ2-1; D gene uncertain. Trimming took off 4 bases at V and 12 bases at J, with 13 bases between the two ends. Germline V CDR1 and CDR2: MGHRA, YSYEKL. The CDR3 totals 12 residues. This chain's CDR3 is CASSPPRSGQFF. CDR3 nucleotide sequence: TGCGCCAGCAGCCCCCCAAGGAGTGGGCAGTTCTTC.

The chain employs TRBV5-1 and TRBJ2-5, with a weak D call TRBD1 (6 bases). Germline CDR1 reads SGHRS; CDR2 reads YFSETQ. V was trimmed by 4 bases and J by 5 bases, leaving 21 bases between them. The length of the CDR3 is 16 residues. CDR3 sequence reads: CASSARGGGAGETQYF. The DNA for the CDR3 is TGCGCCAGCAGCGCTAGAGGTGGGGGCGCCGGGGAGACCCAGTACTTC.

The CDR3 region is CASKEAGNNQPQHF. CDR3 in DNA: TGTGCCAGTAAGGAGGCGGGTAACAATCAGCCCCAGCATTTT. The chain carries TRBV19 and TRBJ1-5; D remains unclear. This CDR3 has 14 residues. CDR1 and CDR2 (germline): LNHDA, SQIVND (reference sequence). Trimming left V 7 bases short and J 3 bases short, with 13 bases between.

The chain is built from TRBV7-9 and TRBJ2-1; 8 nucleotides agree with TRBD1. Germline CDR1 reads SEHNR; CDR2 reads FQNEAQ (reference sequence). J lost 1 base, V lost 5 bases, and 4 bases had no gene match. CDR3 length: 15 amino acids. CDR3 region: CASSRDRGSYNEQFF. The CDR3 region has the DNA TGTGCCAGCAGCCGCGACAGGGGATCCTACAATGAGCAGTTCTTC. Full variable domain (outside the CDR3, taken from reference TRBV7-9 and TRBJ2-1): DTGVSQNPRHKITKRGQNVTFRCDPISEHNRLYWYRQTLGQGPEFLTYFQNEAQLEKSRLLSDRFSAERPKGSFSTLEIQRTEQGDSAMYLCASSRDRGSYNEQFFGPGTRLTVL.

In nucleotides, the CDR3 is TGTGCCAGCAGCTTGGTACCTGGCGGGCAAGAGACCCAGTACTTC. As protein: CASSLVPGGQETQYF. The chain carries TRBV5-5 and TRBJ2-5; TRBD2 is a possible D gene (5 bases). The germline V gene encodes CDR1 SGHKS and CDR2 YYEKEE (reference sequence). V lost 0 bases, J lost 2 bases, and 11 bases lay in between. This CDR3 has 15 amino acids.

The V call is TRBV5-1, the J call TRBJ1-1; D unclear. The V end lost 4 bases, the J end lost 6 bases, and 13 bases lay between the germline ends. The CDR3 spans 13 residues. Per germline, CDR1 SGHRS and CDR2 YFSETQ. The CDR3 loop is CASSRDTGPEAFF. The DNA for the CDR3 is TGCGCCAGCAGCCGGGATACCGGACCTGAAGCTTTCTTT. Drawing the rest from reference TRBV5-1 and TRBJ1-1, the complete variable domain is KAGVTQTPRYLIKTRGQQVTLSCSPISGHRSVSWYQQTPGQGLQFLFEYFSETQRNKGNFPGRFSGRQFSNSRSEMNVSTLELGDSALYLCASSRDTGPEAFFGQGTRLTVV.

The chain is built from TRBV4-2 and TRBJ2-1, with 11 bases that match TRBD2. This CDR3 has 18 amino acids. Trimming took 0 bases from V and 0 from J; bases not matched to a gene: 4. Germline V gives CDR1 LGHNA, CDR2 YNFKEQ. The CDR3 DNA reads as TGTGCCAGCAGCCAAGAGACTAGCGGGACGAGCTCCTACAATGAGCAGTTCTTC. It encodes CASSQETSGTSSYNEQFF.

In nucleotides, the CDR3 is TGTGCCTGGGACATAGCGGGAGGGGACGGCAATGAGCAGTTCTTC. This encodes CAWDIAGGDGNEQFF. The chain uses TRBV30 and TRBJ2-1; 11 bases agree with TRBD2. V dropped 5 bases and J dropped 6; count of bases not matched to a gene: 9. From germline, CDR1 is GTSNPN and CDR2 SVGIG (reference sequence). There are 15 residues in the CDR3.

This rearrangement joins TRBV18 to TRBJ1-1, with D tentatively TRBD1 (6 bases). This CDR3 region has 12 residues. Trimming left V 4 bases short and J 6 bases short, with 9 bases between. Germline CDR1 reads KGHSH; CDR2 reads LQKENI. Written as DNA, the CDR3 is TGTGCCAGCTCACGAGGGGGATCTGAAGCTTTCTTT. Its protein product is CASSRGGSEAFF.

The V call is TRBV18, the J call TRBJ2-5, with 7 bases lining up with TRBD2. CDR1 is KGHSH, CDR2 LQKENI, per germline. The V segment lost 2 bases and the J segment 0 bases; nucleotides outside the gene matches: 3. This CDR3 has 15 amino acids. The CDR3 protein is CASSPALAYQETQYF. CDR3 DNA: TGTGCCAGCTCACCAGCACTAGCGTACCAAGAGACCCAGTACTTC. Full variable domain (outside the CDR3, taken from reference TRBV18 and TRBJ2-5): NAGVMQNPRHLVRRRGQEARLRCSPMKGHSHVYWYRQLPEEGLKFMVYLQKENIIDESGMPKERFSAEFPKEGPSILRIQQVVRGDSAAYFCASSPALAYQETQYFGPGTRLLVL.

This chain joins TRBV7-9 and TRBJ2-7; 7 bases map to TRBD2. The CDR3 covers 12 residues. Losses at the gene ends were 7 bases for V and 5 bases for J; bases not matched to a gene: 5. In germline, CDR1 is SEHNR, CDR2 FQNEAQ (reference sequence). CDR3 nucleotides: TGTGCCAGCACAGCGGGATTGGACGAGCAGTACTTC. Amino acids: CASTAGLDEQYF.

The chain combines TRBV30 with TRBJ2-7; D is unresolved. V lost 6 bases and J 4 bases, leaving 7 bases between the germline ends. The CDR3 runs 10 residues. Germline V gene sequence: CDR1 GTSNPN, CDR2 SVGIG (reference sequence). The CDR3 DNA reads as TGTGCCTGTCAGGCTTACGAGCAGTACTTC. Amino acid sequence: CACQAYEQYF.

The rearrangement joins TRBV7-9 to TRBJ1-1; unclear D gene. In germline, CDR1 is SEHNR, CDR2 FQNEAQ (reference sequence). The CDR3 consists of 15 residues. Trimming left V 5 bases short and J 0 bases short, with 13 bases between. The CDR3 DNA sequence: TGTGCCAGCAGCGAGGGCCCTACCATGAACACTGAAGCTTTCTTT. Its translation is CASSEGPTMNTEAFF.